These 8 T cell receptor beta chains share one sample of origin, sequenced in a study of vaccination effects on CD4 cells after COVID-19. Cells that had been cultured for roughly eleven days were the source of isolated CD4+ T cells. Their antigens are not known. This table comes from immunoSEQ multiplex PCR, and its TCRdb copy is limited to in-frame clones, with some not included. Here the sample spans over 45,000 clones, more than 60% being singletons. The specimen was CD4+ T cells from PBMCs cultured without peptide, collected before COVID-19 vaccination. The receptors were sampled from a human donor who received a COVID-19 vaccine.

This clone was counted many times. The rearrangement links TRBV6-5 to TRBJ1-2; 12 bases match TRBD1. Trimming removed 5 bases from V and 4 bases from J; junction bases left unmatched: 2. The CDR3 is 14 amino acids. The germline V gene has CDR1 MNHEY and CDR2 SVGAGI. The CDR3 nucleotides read TGTGCCAGCAGTACGGGACAGGGGGCCTATGGCTACACCTTC. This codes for CASSTGQGAYGYTF.

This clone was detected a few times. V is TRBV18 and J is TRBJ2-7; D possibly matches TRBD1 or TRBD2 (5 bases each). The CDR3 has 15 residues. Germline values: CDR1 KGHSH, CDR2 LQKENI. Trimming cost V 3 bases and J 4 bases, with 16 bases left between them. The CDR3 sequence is CASSPGTDSEYEQYV. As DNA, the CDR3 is TGTGCCAGCTCACCCGGGACCGACAGTGAGTACGAGCAGTACGTC.

Here the CDR3 DNA reads TGTGCCAGCAGCCCCCTGGAGGGGTCGAACTATGGCTACACCTTC. Translated: CASSPLEGSNYGYTF. The V gene is TRBV9, the J gene TRBJ1-2; D might be TRBD1 (5 bases). Germline V gene data show CDR1 as SGDLS and CDR2 as YYNGEE. Trimming left V 4 bases short and J 2 bases short, with 15 bases between. The CDR3 spans 15 residues.

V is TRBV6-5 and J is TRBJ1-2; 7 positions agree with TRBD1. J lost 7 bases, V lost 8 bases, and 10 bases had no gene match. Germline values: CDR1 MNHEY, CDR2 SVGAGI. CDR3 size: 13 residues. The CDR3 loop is CASARTGGAGYTF. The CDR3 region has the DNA TGTGCCAGCGCGAGGACAGGAGGAGCTGGCTACACCTTC.

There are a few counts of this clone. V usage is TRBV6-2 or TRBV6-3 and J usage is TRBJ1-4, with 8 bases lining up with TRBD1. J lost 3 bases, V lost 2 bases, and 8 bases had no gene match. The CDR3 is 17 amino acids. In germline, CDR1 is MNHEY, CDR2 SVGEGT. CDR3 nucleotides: TGTGCCAGCAGTTACCCATTGGTCAGGGGGCCTAATGAAAAACTGTTTTTT. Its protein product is CASSYPLVRGPNEKLFF.

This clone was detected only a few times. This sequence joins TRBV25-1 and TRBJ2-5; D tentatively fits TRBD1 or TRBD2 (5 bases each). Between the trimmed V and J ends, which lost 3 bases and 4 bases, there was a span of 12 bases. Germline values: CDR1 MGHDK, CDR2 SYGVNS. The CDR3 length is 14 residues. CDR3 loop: CASSDFRDAETQYF. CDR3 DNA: TGTGCCAGCAGTGACTTCCGGGACGCAGAGACCCAGTACTTC. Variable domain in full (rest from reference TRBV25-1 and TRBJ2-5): EADIYQTPRYLVIGTGKKITLECSQTMGHDKMYWYQQDPGMELHLIHYSYGVNSTEKGDLSSESTVSRIRTEHFPLTLESARPSHTSQYLCASSDFRDAETQYFGPGTRLLVL.

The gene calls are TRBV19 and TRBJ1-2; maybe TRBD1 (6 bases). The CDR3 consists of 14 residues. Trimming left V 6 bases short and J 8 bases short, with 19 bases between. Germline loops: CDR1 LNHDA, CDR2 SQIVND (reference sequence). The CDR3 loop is CASRRARGISGYTF. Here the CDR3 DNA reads TGTGCCAGTAGGCGTGCCAGGGGTATCTCCGGCTACACCTTC.

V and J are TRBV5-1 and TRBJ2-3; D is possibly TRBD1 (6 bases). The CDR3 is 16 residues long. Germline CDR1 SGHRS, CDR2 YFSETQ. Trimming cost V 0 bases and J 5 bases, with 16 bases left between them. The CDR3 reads CASSLGGVTRGDTQYF. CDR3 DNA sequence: TGCGCCAGCAGCTTGGGTGGGGTCACCAGGGGAGATACGCAGTATTTT.